The source of this TCR beta chain is a study of cytomegalovirus exposure and HLA in healthy donors. Overall study: Caucasian-associated ancestry cluster membership applied to about 83% of several hundred genotyped donors. Notes on the study in general: There were about 160 TCR beta chains listed as cytomegalovirus-associated.

Vbeta (60) and Jbeta (13) primers were used in the PCR. Assay used: immunoSEQ multiplex PCR; TCRdb lists only in-frame clones, some missing. The profile shows fewer than 200,000 clones, 70% to 85% of them singletons. Of note for this clone: Its antigen is as yet unknown.

Likely unrecorded immune exposures existed in these nominally healthy donors. The V segment lost 4 bases and the J segment 6 bases; nucleotides outside the gene matches: 4. This CDR3 is 13 amino acids long. CDR1 and CDR2 (germline): SQVTM, ANQGSEA. The sample comprised PBMCs. This receptor was identified in a girl aged 2 to 10 in good health and CMV-seropositive. The chain joins TRBV29-1 to TRBJ2-1, with 9 positions matching TRBD2. The DNA of the CDR3 is TGCAGCGTTGTTAGCGGGGGATTCAATGAGCAGTTCTTC. Its translation: CSVVSGGFNEQFF.